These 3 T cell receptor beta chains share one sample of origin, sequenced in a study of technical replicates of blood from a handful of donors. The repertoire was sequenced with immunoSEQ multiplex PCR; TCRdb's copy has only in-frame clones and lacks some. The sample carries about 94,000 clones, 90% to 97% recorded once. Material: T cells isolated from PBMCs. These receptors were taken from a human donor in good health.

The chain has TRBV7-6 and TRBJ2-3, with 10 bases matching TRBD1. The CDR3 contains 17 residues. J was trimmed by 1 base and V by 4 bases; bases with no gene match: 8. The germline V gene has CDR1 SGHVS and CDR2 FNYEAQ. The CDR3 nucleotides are TGTGCCAGCAGCTCCCCTTCCGGGACAGGGGGCACAGATACGCAGTATTTT. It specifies CASSSPSGTGGTDTQYF.

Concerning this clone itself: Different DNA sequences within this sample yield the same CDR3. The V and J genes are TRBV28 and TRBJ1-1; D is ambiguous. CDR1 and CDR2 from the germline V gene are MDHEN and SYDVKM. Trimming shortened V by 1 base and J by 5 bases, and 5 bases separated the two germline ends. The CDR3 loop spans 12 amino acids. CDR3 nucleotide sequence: TGTGCCAGCAGTTTATCGGGGACTGAAGCTTTCTTT. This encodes CASSLSGTEAFF. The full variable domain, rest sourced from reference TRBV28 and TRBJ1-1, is DVKVTQSSRYLVKRTGEKVFLECVQDMDHENMFWYRQDPGLGLRLIYFSYDVKMKEKGDIPEGYSVSREKKERFSLILESASTNQTSMYLCASSLSGTEAFFGQGTRLTVV.

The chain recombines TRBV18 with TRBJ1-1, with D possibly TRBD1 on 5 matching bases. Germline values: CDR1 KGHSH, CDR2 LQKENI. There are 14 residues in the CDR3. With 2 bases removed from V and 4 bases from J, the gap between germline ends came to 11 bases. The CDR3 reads CASSPGTGVTEAFF. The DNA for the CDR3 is TGTGCCAGCTCACCAGGAACAGGTGTCACTGAAGCTTTCTTT. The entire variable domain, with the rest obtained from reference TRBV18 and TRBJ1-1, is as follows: NAGVMQNPRHLVRRRGQEARLRCSPMKGHSHVYWYRQLPEEGLKFMVYLQKENIIDESGMPKERFSAEFPKEGPSILRIQQVVRGDSAAYFCASSPGTGVTEAFFGQGTRLTVV.